These T cell receptor beta chains were read from a single sample in a study of blood T cell repertoires in COVID-19. Assay: immunoSEQ multiplex PCR; the TCRdb copy retains only in-frame clones and omits some. The sample shows about 80,000 clones, approximately 76% of them seen only once. The sequenced sample was peripheral blood. The receptors originated from a man aged 65 to 79 with active or convalescent COVID-19. CDR3s include the opening cysteine and the closing phenylalanine or tryptophan. The D gene is left open where the match is weak. A row's size may be missing; if present it is once, few, many or a size class.

d_call	v_call	j_call	cdr3_length	clone_size	cdr3_aa	cdr3_nt
NA	TRBV4-1	TRBJ1-1	13	NA	CASSQLGLVEAFF	TGCGCCAGCAGCCAACTGGGGCTGGTTGAAGCTTTCTTT
TRBD2	TRBV2	TRBJ2-2	13	NA	CASSEGGNGELFF	TGTGCCAGCAGTGAGGGGGGGAACGGGGAGCTGTTTTTT
NA	TRBV28	TRBJ1-2	12	NA	CASSGGMRGYTF	TGTGCCAGCAGTGGAGGGATGCGAGGCTACACCTTC
TRBD1	TRBV5-1	TRBJ2-7	15	NA	CASSLSTGGVYEQYF	TGCGCCAGCAGCTTGAGCACAGGGGGCGTGTACGAGCAGTACTTC
NA	TRBV28	TRBJ1-5	12	NA	CASFQGFQPQHF	TGTGCCAGTTTCCAGGGTTTCCAGCCCCAGCATTTT
NA	TRBV3-1/TRBV3-2	TRBJ2-7	15	once	CASSQEWTGAYEQYF	TGTGCCAGCAGCCAAGAATGGACGGGAGCCTACGAGCAGTACTTC
NA	TRBV19	TRBJ1-2	12	NA	CASIGNTGGYTF	TGTGCCAGTATTGGAAATACAGGGGGCTACACCTTC
TRBD2	TRBV18	TRBJ2-3	16	NA	CASSPLAGGSTDTQYF	TGTGCCAGCTCTCCCCTAGCGGGGGGTAGCACAGATACGCAGTATTTT
NA	TRBV4-1	TRBJ1-1	14	NA	CASSQDAGYLEAFF	TGCGCCAGCAGCCAAGATGCGGGGTATCTAGAAGCTTTCTTT
NA	TRBV28	TRBJ1-3	15	NA	CASSLGGSGGNTIYF	TGTGCCAGCAGTTTAGGGGGCTCGGGTGGAAACACCATATATTTT
NA	TRBV6-1	TRBJ1-3	15	NA	CASSELDRSGNTIYF	TGTGCCAGCAGTGAACTTGACAGGTCTGGAAACACCATATATTTT
TRBD2	TRBV3-1/TRBV3-2	TRBJ2-1	15	NA	CASSQDTSGRNEQFF	TGTGCCAGCAGCCAAGATACTAGCGGGCGTAATGAGCAGTTCTTC
NA	TRBV30	TRBJ2-7	13	NA	CAWSPSGMGEQYF	TGTGCCTGGAGTCCCTCAGGGATGGGTGAGCAGTACTTC
NA	TRBV28	TRBJ1-5	14	NA	CASSGGWQHQPQHF	TGTGCCAGCAGTGGGGGGTGGCAGCATCAGCCCCAGCATTTT
NA	TRBV6-1	TRBJ1-2	14	NA	CASSELLRVSGYTF	TGTGCCAGCAGTGAATTGCTGAGGGTTAGTGGCTACACCTTC
TRBD1	TRBV29-1	TRBJ1-4	14	once	CSVLPGQASERLFF	TGCAGCGTTCTTCCGGGACAGGCCTCTGAAAGACTGTTTTTT
NA	TRBV2	TRBJ2-3	14	NA	CASTHPGDTDTQYF	TGTGCCAGCACCCATCCGGGGGACACAGATACGCAGTATTTT
NA	TRBV5-6	TRBJ2-1	15	NA	CASSLGATNRGEQFF	TGTGCCAGCAGCTTGGGGGCGACAAACCGGGGTGAGCAGTTCTTC
NA	TRBV11-2	TRBJ2-3	13	NA	CASSQKWLDTQYF	TGTGCCAGCAGCCAAAAATGGCTAGATACGCAGTATTTT
NA	TRBV30	TRBJ1-1	14	NA	CAWSREGWVTEAFF	TGTGCCTGGAGTAGGGAGGGCTGGGTTACTGAAGCTTTCTTT
NA	TRBV20-1	TRBJ1-1	11	NA	CSAPTDTEAFF	TGCAGTGCCCCCACGGACACTGAAGCTTTCTTT
TRBD2	TRBV11-2	TRBJ2-5	17	NA	CASSSRVGLAGGVAQYF	TGTGCCAGCAGTTCTCGGGTGGGACTAGCGGGGGGAGTGGCCCAGTACTTC
TRBD1	TRBV5-8	TRBJ2-1	15	NA	CASSHGDRDYNEQFF	TGTGCCAGCAGCCATGGGGACAGGGACTACAATGAGCAGTTCTTC
TRBD2	TRBV11-2	TRBJ2-1	14	NA	CASSLGSGGGEQFF	TGTGCCAGCAGCCTAGGATCGGGGGGAGGTGAGCAGTTCTTC
TRBD1	TRBV5-5	TRBJ2-3	16	NA	CASSWTGTGGADTQYF	TGTGCCAGCAGCTGGACCGGGACAGGGGGCGCAGATACGCAGTATTTT
TRBD2	TRBV5-5	TRBJ2-3	14	NA	CASRLAGGRDTQYF	TGTGCCAGCAGGCTAGCGGGGGGCCGCGATACGCAGTATTTT
TRBD1	TRBV3-1/TRBV3-2	TRBJ2-7	14	NA	CASSQRTGRYEQYF	TGTGCCAGCAGCCAACGGACAGGGAGGTACGAGCAGTACTTC
TRBD1	TRBV5-1	TRBJ2-2	18	NA	CASSLGQGRGSNTGELFF	TGCGCCAGCAGCTTAGGACAGGGGAGAGGTTCGAACACCGGGGAGCTGTTTTTT
TRBD1	TRBV5-1	TRBJ2-5	16	NA	CASSLGQGSLGETQYF	TGCGCCAGCAGCTTAGGACAGGGGTCCCTCGGAGAGACCCAGTACTTC
NA	TRBV27	TRBJ1-1	13	once	CASSSEWNTEAFF	TGTGCCAGCAGTTCGGAGTGGAACACTGAAGCTTTCTTT
NA	TRBV13	TRBJ1-6	14	NA	CASSLYEGGSPLHF	TGTGCCAGCAGCTTATACGAGGGAGGATCACCCCTCCACTTT
NA	TRBV6-5	TRBJ1-3	14	NA	CASSYSLQGHTIYF	TGTGCCAGCAGTTACTCTTTACAGGGACACACCATATATTTT
NA	TRBV4-1	TRBJ1-1	15	NA	CASSHFQGRDTEAFF	TGCGCCAGCAGCCACTTCCAGGGGCGGGACACTGAAGCTTTCTTT
NA	TRBV28	TRBJ2-6	16	NA	CASSSQTGSGANVLTF	TGTGCCAGCAGTTCCCAGACAGGCTCTGGGGCCAACGTCCTGACTTTC
NA	TRBV7-6	TRBJ1-2	17	few	CASSPQGGGFQSYGYTF	TGTGCCAGCAGCCCCCAGGGAGGGGGTTTTCAGAGCTATGGCTACACCTTC
TRBD1	TRBV5-5	TRBJ1-3	14	NA	CASSLTGAGNTIYF	TGTGCCAGCAGCTTAACAGGGGCTGGAAACACCATATATTTT
NA	TRBV5-4	TRBJ2-1	14	NA	CASSLKGAYNEQFF	TGTGCCAGCAGCTTGAAAGGGGCCTACAATGAGCAGTTCTTC
TRBD2	TRBV5-4	TRBJ2-2	15	NA	CASSSPGLATGELFF	TGTGCCAGCAGCAGTCCGGGACTAGCTACCGGGGAGCTGTTTTTT
NA	TRBV6-5	TRBJ1-2	14	NA	CASSPVGGVVGYTF	TGTGCCAGCAGCCCCGTTGGGGGCGTCGTTGGCTACACCTTC
NA	TRBV6-5	TRBJ1-6	15	NA	CASSIQESLNSPLHF	TGTGCCAGCAGCATACAGGAATCATTGAATTCACCCCTCCACTTT
NA	TRBV9	TRBJ1-2	14	NA	CASSVGAGNYGYTF	TGTGCCAGCAGCGTAGGGGCGGGGAACTATGGCTACACCTTC
TRBD2	TRBV7-3	TRBJ2-2	19	NA	CASSLLPGLAGGPTGELFF	TGTGCCAGCAGCTTACTCCCTGGGCTAGCGGGGGGTCCCACCGGGGAGCTGTTTTTT
NA	TRBV30	TRBJ1-6	13	NA	CAWSLTGFSPLHF	TGTGCCTGGAGTCTTACAGGGTTTTCACCCCTCCACTTT
NA	TRBV6-6	TRBJ1-4	14	NA	CASSPGHYNEKLFF	TGTGCCAGCAGTCCGGGACATTATAATGAAAAACTGTTTTTT
TRBD2	TRBV6-5	TRBJ2-2	16	NA	CASSYGVGGEVGELFF	TGTGCCAGCAGTTACGGGGTCGGGGGGGAGGTCGGGGAGCTGTTTTTT